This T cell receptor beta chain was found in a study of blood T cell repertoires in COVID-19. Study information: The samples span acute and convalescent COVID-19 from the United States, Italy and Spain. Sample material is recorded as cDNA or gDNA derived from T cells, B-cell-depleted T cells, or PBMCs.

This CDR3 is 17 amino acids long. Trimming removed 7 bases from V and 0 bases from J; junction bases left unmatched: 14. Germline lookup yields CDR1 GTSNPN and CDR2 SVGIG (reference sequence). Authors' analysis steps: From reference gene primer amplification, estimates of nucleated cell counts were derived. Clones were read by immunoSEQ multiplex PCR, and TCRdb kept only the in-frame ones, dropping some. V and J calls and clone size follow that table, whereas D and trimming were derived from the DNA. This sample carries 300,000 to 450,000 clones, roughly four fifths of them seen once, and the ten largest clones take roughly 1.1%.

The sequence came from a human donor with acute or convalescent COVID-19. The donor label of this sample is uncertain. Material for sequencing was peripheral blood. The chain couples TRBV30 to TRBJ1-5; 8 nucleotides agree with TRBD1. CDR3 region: CASDRKGQGDSNQPQHF. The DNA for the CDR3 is TGTGCCTCCGATCGCAAAGGACAGGGAGATAGCAATCAGCCCCAGCATTTT.